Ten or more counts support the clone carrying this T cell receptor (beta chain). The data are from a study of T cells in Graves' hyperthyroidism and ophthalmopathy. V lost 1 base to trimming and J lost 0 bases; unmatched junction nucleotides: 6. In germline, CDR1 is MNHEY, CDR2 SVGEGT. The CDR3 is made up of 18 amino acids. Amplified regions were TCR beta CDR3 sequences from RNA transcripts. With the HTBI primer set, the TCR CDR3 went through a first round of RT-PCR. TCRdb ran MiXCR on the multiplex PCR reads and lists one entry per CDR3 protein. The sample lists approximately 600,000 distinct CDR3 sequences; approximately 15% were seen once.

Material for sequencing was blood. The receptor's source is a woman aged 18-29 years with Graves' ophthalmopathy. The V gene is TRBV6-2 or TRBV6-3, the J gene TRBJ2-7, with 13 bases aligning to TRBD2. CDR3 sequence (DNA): TGTGCCAGCAGTTACTATGGGACTAGCGGGGAGAGCTCCTACGAGCAGTACTTC. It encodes CASSYYGTSGESSYEQYF.